This record looks at one TCR beta chain sequence and its context. The CDR3 totals 14 residues. Germline assignment: CDR1 SGHRS and CDR2 YFSETQ. The ends lost 4 bases at V and 2 bases at J; junction bases unmatched: 6. Splitting of each subset's genomic DNA was done evenly across several immunoSEQ plates. Some clones are missing from TCRdb's copy, which holds only in-frame ones; the method was immunoSEQ multiplex PCR. In the table there are some 2 million clones, approximately 94% of which are singletons. The data belong to a study of shared clonotypes between healthy human individuals. CD45RO-negative, CCR7-positively selected cells formed the naive CD8 fraction, excluding terminally differentiated effector memory CD45RA+ cells.

Specimen: naive CD8+ T cells sorted from blood. The receptor was derived from a man younger than 35 in good health. The chain carries TRBV5-1 and TRBJ2-7; 7 bases fit TRBD2. DNA for the CDR3: TGCGCCAGCAGCCTGGCGGGACTACCCTACGAGCAGTACTTC. This sequence encodes CASSLAGLPYEQYF.